The 11 T cell receptor beta chains in this list originate from one sample, sequenced in a study of T cells in localized non-small cell lung cancer. This table comes from immunoSEQ multiplex PCR, and its TCRdb copy is limited to in-frame clones, with some not included. The sample lists some 30,000 clones; 91% were seen once. Sequenced here: PBMCs, sampled before any cancer treatment. The receptors were sampled from a man between 35 and 75 years old with stage II lung adenocarcinoma.

V gene TRBV4-3 combines with J gene TRBJ1-2, with 8 bases identical to TRBD1. Germline CDR1 is LGHNA and CDR2 is YSLEER. This CDR3 is built from 16 residues. Trimming removed 4 bases from V and 5 bases from J; junction bases left unmatched: 12. The CDR3 sequence: CASSLYTTGENYGYTF. The CDR3 nucleotides read TGCGCCAGCAGCCTCTATACGACAGGGGAGAATTATGGCTACACCTTC.

This clone was recorded once. V usage is TRBV27 and J usage is TRBJ1-6, with 8 positions matching TRBD1. The CDR3 spans 15 residues. Germline V CDR1 and CDR2: MNHEY, SMNVEV (reference sequence). V gave up 3 bases and J gave up 8 bases; unmatched junction bases: 6. The CDR3, as DNA: TGTGCCAGCAGTTTGGAACAGGGGGGTTATTCACCCCTCCACTTT. Its translation: CASSLEQGGYSPLHF.

The V gene is TRBV6-5, the J gene TRBJ2-7; D is ambiguous. The CDR3 has 14 residues. V dropped 6 bases and J dropped 0 bases, with 12 bases sitting between them. CDR1 and CDR2 from the germline V gene are MNHEY and SVGAGI. This chain's CDR3 is CASRPTQISYEQYF. The CDR3 DNA sequence: TGTGCCAGCAGGCCCACCCAGATCTCCTACGAGCAGTACTTC.

This rearrangement joins TRBV19 to TRBJ1-3, with D perhaps TRBD1 (6 bases). The V gene's germline CDR1 is LNHDA and CDR2 SQIVND (reference sequence). Trimming left V 3 bases short and J 0 bases short, with 12 bases between. The CDR3 is 16 amino acids. CDR3 in amino acids: CASSIYRVSSGNTIYF. CDR3 DNA sequence: TGTGCCAGTAGTATCTACAGGGTCTCCTCTGGAAACACCATATATTTT.

The V call is TRBV9, the J call TRBJ2-1; the match to TRBD2 covers 12 bases. The CDR3 is 15 amino acids. Unmatched junction bases numbered 2, after V lost 0 bases and J lost 7 bases. Germline V CDR1 and CDR2: SGDLS, YYNGEE. As DNA, the CDR3 is TGTGCCAGCAGCGTAGAAGGACTAGCGGGAAATGAGCAGTTCTTC. Protein: CASSVEGLAGNEQFF.

The chain employs TRBV6-4 and TRBJ2-3; 7 bases are a match to TRBD2. CDR3 length: 15 amino acids. The V segment lost 3 bases and the J segment 0 bases; nucleotides outside the gene matches: 3. The germline gives CDR1 MRHNA, CDR2 SNTAGT. CDR3 DNA sequence: TGTGCCAGCAGTGAATCTAGCGGAAGCACAGATACGCAGTATTTT. Translating it yields CASSESSGSTDTQYF.

The rearrangement joins TRBV7-2 to TRBJ2-7; TRBD1 agrees at 8 bases. CDR1 SGHTA and CDR2 FQGNSA come from the germline V gene. V shed 3 bases and J 2 bases; nucleotides not matched to a gene: 3. The CDR3 is 14 residues long. DNA for the CDR3: TGTGCCAGCAGCTTCCCGACAGGGGCCTACGAGCAGTACTTC. Translating gives CASSFPTGAYEQYF.

The chain employs TRBV5-1 and TRBJ2-2; no reliable D call. The germline CDR1 and CDR2 sequences are SGHRS and YFSETQ. This CDR3 is 15 amino acids long. The V and J ends lost 0 bases and 4 bases respectively, with 10 bases between them. This CDR3 reads CASSLDTRSTGELFF. In nucleotides, the CDR3 is TGCGCCAGCAGCTTGGATACGCGGAGCACCGGGGAGCTGTTTTTT.

The V call is TRBV4-1, the J call TRBJ1-5; 9 bases agree with TRBD1. CDR1 and CDR2 (germline): MGHRA, YSYEKL. The CDR3 length is 19 residues. V lost 0 bases to trimming and J lost 3 bases; unmatched junction nucleotides: 12. The CDR3 loop is CASSQDSFKGQGINQPQHF. DNA of the CDR3: TGCGCCAGCAGCCAAGATAGTTTTAAGGGACAGGGAATCAATCAGCCCCAGCATTTT.

This clone was seen once. The V call is TRBV10-3, the J call TRBJ2-6, with D hard to call. V lost 5 bases and J 0 bases, leaving 2 bases between the germline ends. CDR3 length equals 13 residues. Germline V gives CDR1 ENHRY, CDR2 SYGVKD. The DNA for the CDR3 is TGTGCCATCAGTAGCTCTGGGGCCAACGTCCTGACTTTC. It encodes CAISSSGANVLTF.

This chain uses TRBV12-5 with TRBJ1-2; D is unclear. Germline CDR1 and CDR2: LGHNT and FRNRAP. Trimming left V 4 bases short and J 3 bases short, with 12 bases between. The CDR3 is 14 amino acids. The CDR3 spells CASGSDGTYYGYTF. The CDR3 DNA reads as TGTGCTAGTGGTTCTGACGGAACCTACTATGGCTACACCTTC.